The T cell receptor (beta chain) described here comes from a study of technical replicates of blood from several donors. The CDR3 extends over 16 amino acids. Germline CDR1 reads LGHNA; CDR2 reads YSLEER. Trimming cost V 2 bases and J 1 base, with 14 bases left between them. TCRdb's table, derived via immunoSEQ multiplex PCR, lists solely in-frame clones and lacks some. Of about 62,000 clones in the sample, about nine tenths were seen once. The receptor comes from a human donor in good health. Some clones in this sample may be carry-over from other donors' samples. This chain uses TRBV4-3 with TRBJ1-1, with a weak D call TRBD1 (6 bases). Sequencing used PBMCs. The CDR3 sequence is CASSQITGFGNTEAFF. The CDR3 nucleotides are TGCGCCAGCAGCCAAATTACAGGGTTTGGGAACACTGAAGCTTTCTTT.